The sequence of this T cell receptor (beta chain) was determined in a study of cytomegalovirus exposure and HLA in healthy donors. Use of 60 Vbeta and 13 Jbeta primers characterized the PCR. Method: immunoSEQ multiplex PCR; TCRdb's copy keeps in-frame clones and lacks some. The sample records roughly 170,000 clones, over 70% being singletons. The CDR3 is 16 residues long. As to this clone: Antigen unknown.

Study-wide points: Later analysis identified a missense DCLRE1C variant that was linked to TCR beta V- and J-gene trimming. Relative to the roughly 690-donor mean, N-insertions were reportedly fewer in an Asian-associated ancestry cluster in a later analysis.

The sequenced sample was PBMCs. This receptor was taken from a woman in her thirties in good health and CMV-seronegative. The chain has TRBV21-1 and TRBJ2-2; the tabulated D call, TRBD1, remains unverified against the DNA. TRBV21-1 is marked as a pseudogene. CDR3 protein: CASSRRDRGNTGELFF. As DNA, the CDR3 is TGTGCCAGCAGCAGACGAGACAGGGGGAACACCGGGGAGCTGTTTTTT.